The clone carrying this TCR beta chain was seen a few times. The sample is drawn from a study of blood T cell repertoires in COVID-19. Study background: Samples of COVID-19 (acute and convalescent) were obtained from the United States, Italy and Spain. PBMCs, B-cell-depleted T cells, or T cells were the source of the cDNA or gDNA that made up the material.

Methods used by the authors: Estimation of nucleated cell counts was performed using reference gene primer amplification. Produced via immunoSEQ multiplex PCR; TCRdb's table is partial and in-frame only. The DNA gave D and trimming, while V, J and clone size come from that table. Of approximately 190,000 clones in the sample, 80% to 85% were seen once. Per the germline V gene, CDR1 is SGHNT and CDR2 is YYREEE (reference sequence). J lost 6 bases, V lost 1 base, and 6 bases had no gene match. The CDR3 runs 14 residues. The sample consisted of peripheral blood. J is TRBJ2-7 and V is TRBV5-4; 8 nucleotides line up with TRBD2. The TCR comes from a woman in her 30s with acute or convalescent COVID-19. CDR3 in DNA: TGTGCCAGCAGCTTGAAGGGCGGGGGGAGCGAGCAGTACTTC. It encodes CASSLKGGGSEQYF.